The following is a T cell receptor beta chain sequence with its context. As yet, its antigen is unknown. Assay: immunoSEQ multiplex PCR; the TCRdb copy retains only in-frame clones and omits some. This sample yields 150,000 or so clones, of which around nine tenths are seen a single time; more than 5.5% belongs to the top ten. This sample is drawn from a study of T cell responses to AZD1222 COVID-19 vaccine. The study, taken as a whole, reports: It was only after the peak T cell response that any repertoires were sampled.

From germline, CDR1 is SGDLS and CDR2 YYNGEE. This CDR3 has 16 residues. The trim removed 4 bases at V and 6 bases at J, leaving 11 bases unmatched. The origin of this receptor is an adult in good health. Here the sequenced sample was peripheral blood, taken on day 0 of AZD1222 vaccination. V and J are TRBV9 and TRBJ1-2, with 11 bases fitting TRBD1. In nucleotides, the CDR3 is TGTGCCAGCAGCAATGACCGGGACAGGGGGGAAAATGGCTACACCTTC. The encoded protein is CASSNDRDRGENGYTF.